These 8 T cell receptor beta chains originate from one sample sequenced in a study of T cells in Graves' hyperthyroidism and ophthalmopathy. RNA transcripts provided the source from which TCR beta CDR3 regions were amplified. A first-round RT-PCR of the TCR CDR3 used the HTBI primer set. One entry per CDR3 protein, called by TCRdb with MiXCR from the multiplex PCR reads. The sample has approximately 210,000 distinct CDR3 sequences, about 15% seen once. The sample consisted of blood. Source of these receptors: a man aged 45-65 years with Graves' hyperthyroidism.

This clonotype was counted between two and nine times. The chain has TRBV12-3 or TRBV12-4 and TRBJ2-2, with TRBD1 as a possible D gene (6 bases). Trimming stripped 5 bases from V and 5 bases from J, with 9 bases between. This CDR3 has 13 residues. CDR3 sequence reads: CASSAQGTGELFF. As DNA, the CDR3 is TGTGCCAGCAGTGCGCAGGGGACCGGGGAGCTGTTTTTT.

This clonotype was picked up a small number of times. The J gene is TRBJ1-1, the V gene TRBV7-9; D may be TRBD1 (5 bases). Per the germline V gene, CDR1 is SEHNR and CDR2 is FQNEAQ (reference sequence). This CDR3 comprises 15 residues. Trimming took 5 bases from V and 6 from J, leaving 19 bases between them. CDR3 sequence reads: CASSPRGQGVAEAFF. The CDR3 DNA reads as TGTGCCAGCAGCCCGAGAGGGCAGGGTGTGGCTGAAGCTTTCTTT.

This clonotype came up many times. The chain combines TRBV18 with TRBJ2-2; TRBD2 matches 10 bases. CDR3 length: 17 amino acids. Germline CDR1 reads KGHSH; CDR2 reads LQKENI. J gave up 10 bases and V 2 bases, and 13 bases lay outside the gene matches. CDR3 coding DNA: TGTGCCAGCTCACCAGGGGGACTAGCGCATGTACCGGAGGAGCTGTTTTTT. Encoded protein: CASSPGGLAHVPEELFF.

The chain's CDR3 is CASSQRDGLYGYTF. In DNA form, the CDR3 reads TGTGCCAGCAGCCAGAGGGACGGACTCTATGGCTACACCTTC. The chain links TRBV11-2 to TRBJ1-2; D possibly corresponds to TRBD1 (5 bases). The V end lost 5 bases, the J end lost 4 bases, and 14 bases lay between the germline ends. This CDR3 spans 14 amino acids. Germline lookup yields CDR1 SGHAT and CDR2 FQNNGV.

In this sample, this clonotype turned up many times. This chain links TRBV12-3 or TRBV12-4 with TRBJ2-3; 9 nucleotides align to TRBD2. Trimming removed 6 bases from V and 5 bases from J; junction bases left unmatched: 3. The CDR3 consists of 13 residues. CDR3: CASRLAGGDTQYF. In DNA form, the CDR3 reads TGTGCCAGCAGACTAGCGGGTGGAGATACGCAGTATTTT.

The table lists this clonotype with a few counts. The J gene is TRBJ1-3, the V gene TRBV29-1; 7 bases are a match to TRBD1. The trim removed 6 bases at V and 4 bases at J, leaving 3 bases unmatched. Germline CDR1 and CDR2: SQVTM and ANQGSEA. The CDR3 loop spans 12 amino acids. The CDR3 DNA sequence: TGCAGCGTACAGGGGACAGGAAACACCATATATTTT. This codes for CSVQGTGNTIYF.

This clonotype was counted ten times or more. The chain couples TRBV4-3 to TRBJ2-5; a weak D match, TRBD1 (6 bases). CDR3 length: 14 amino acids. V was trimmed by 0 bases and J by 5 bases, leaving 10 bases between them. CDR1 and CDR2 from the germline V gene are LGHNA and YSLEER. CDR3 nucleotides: TGCGCCAGCAGCCAAGACACAGGGCCGGAGACCCAGTACTTC. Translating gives CASSQDTGPETQYF.

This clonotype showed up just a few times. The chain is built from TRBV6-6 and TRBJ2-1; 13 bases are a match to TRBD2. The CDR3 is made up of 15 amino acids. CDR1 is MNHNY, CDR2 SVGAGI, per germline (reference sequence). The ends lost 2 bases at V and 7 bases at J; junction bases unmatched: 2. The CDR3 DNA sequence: TGTGCCAGCAGTTACGGGACTAGCGGGATGAATGAGCAGTTCTTC. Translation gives CASSYGTSGMNEQFF.